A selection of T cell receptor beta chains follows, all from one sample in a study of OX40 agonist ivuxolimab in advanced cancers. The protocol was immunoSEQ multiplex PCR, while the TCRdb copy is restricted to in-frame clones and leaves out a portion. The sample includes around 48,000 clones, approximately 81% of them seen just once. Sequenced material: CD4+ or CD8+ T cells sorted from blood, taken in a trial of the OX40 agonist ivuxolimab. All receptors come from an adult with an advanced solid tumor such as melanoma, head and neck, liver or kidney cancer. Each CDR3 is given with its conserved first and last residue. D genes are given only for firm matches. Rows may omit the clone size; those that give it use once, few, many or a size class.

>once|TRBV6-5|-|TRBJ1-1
CASRPLEVRNTEAFF
TGTGCCAGCAGGCCTCTGGAGGTGCGGAACACTGAAGCTTTCTTT
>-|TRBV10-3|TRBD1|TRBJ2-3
CAISESGQGALKTDTQYF
TGTGCCATCAGTGAGTCAGGTCAGGGGGCCTTAAAAACAGATACGCAGTATTTT
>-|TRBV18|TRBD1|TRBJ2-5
CASSPPRGQGTGETQYF
TGTGCCAGCTCACCACCGAGGGGACAGGGGACGGGGGAGACCCAGTACTTC
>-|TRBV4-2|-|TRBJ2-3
CASSQAGTDTQYF
TGTGCCAGCAGCCAAGCAGGCACAGATACGCAGTATTTT
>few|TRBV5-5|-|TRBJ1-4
CASSLEAREEKLFF
TGTGCCAGCAGTCTGGAGGCCAGGGAGGAAAAACTGTTTTTT
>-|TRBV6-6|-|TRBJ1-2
CATGPTGSYGYTF
TGTGCCACCGGGCCTACTGGAAGCTATGGCTACACCTTC
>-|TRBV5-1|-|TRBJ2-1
CASSYLDSDNEQFF
TGCGCCAGCAGCTACCTGGACAGTGACAATGAGCAGTTCTTC
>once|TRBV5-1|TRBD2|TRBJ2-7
CASSPGTSGSAWWSYEQYF
TGCGCCAGCAGCCCGGGGACTAGCGGGAGTGCGTGGTGGTCCTACGAGCAGTACTTC
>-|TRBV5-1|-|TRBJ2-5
CASSLWGRVQETQYF
TGCGCCAGCAGCTTGTGGGGGCGCGTCCAAGAGACCCAGTACTTC
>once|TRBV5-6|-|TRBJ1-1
CASRRPLDTEAFF
TGTGCCTCGAGAAGGCCTTTGGACACTGAAGCTTTCTTT
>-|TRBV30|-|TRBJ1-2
CAWSVIGGYGYTF
TGTGCCTGGAGTGTAATTGGTGGCTATGGCTACACCTTC
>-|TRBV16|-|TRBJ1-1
CASSHPDRIEAFF
TGTGCCAGCAGCCACCCTGACCGGATTGAAGCTTTCTTT
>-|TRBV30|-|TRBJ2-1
CAWGPRGDEQFF
TGTGCCTGGGGTCCTAGAGGCGATGAGCAGTTCTTC
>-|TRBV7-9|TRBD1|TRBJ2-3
CASSPPSGTGSIGDTQYF
TGTGCCAGCAGTCCCCCCTCCGGGACAGGGTCGATCGGAGATACGCAGTATTTT
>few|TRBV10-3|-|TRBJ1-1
CASRGRDLNTEAFF
TGTGCCTCAAGAGGGAGGGACCTGAACACTGAAGCTTTCTTT
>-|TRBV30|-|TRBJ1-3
CAWSVPGSGNTIYF
TGTGCCTGGAGTGTACCCGGTTCTGGAAACACCATATATTTT
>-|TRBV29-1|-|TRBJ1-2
CSVGGIYGYTF
TGCAGCGTAGGGGGAATCTATGGCTACACCTTC
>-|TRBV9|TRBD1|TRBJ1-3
CASSAGDSSVDTIYF
TGTGCCAGCAGCGCCGGGGACAGTAGTGTCGACACCATATATTTT
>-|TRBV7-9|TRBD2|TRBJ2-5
CASSRIGTSGTQYF
TGTGCCAGCAGCAGGATAGGGACTAGCGGCACCCAGTACTTC
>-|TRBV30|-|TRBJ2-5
CAWSVGFLGETQYF
TGTGCCTGGAGTGTAGGATTTTTGGGAGAGACCCAGTACTTC
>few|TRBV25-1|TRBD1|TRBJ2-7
CASSEQGGRYEQYF
TGTGCCAGCAGTGAACAAGGGGGCAGGTACGAGCAGTACTTC
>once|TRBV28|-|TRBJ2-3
CASRDSSTDTQYF
TGTGCCAGCAGAGACTCTAGCACAGATACGCAGTATTTT
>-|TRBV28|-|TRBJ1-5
CASRGRVGSNQPQHF
TGTGCCAGCAGGGGCAGGGTCGGCAGCAATCAGCCCCAGCATTTT
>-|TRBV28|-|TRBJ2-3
CASRGSDTQYF
TGTGCCAGCAGGGGGTCAGATACGCAGTATTTT
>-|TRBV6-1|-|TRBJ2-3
CASTGHTDTQYF
TGTGCCAGCACCGGCCACACAGATACGCAGTATTTT
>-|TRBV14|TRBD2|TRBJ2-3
CASRRLADTDTQYF
TGTGCCAGCAGGCGTCTAGCGGACACAGATACGCAGTATTTT
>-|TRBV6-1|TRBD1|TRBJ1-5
CASSHYSDRDQPQHF
TGTGCCAGCAGTCACTACTCGGACAGGGACCAGCCCCAGCATTTT